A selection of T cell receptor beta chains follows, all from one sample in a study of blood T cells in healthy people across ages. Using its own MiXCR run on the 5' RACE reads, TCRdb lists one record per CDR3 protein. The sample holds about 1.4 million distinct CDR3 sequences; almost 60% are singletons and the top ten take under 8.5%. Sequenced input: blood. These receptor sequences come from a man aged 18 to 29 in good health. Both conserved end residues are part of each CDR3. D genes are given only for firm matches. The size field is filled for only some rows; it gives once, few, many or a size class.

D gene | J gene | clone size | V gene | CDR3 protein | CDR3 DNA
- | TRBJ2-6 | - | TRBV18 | CASSPPTPGANVLTF | TGTGCCAGCTCACCACCGACACCTGGGGCCAACGTCCTGACTTTC
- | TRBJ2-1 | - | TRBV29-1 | CGVGPLLSYNEQFF | TGCGGCGTTGGACCCCTACTTTCCTACAATGAGCAGTTCTTC
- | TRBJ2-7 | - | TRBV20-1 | CSASRQTPLYEQYF | TGCAGTGCTAGTCGGCAGACACCTCTCTACGAGCAGTACTTC
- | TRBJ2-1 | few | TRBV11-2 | CASSLDFRDNEQFF | TGTGCCAGCAGCTTAGATTTCAGGGACAATGAGCAGTTCTTC
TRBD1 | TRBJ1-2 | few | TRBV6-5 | CASSSGGAGGYTF | TGTGCCAGCAGTTCAGGGGGCGCGGGTGGCTACACCTTC
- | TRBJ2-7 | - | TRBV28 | CASNQVTAYEQYF | TGTGCCAGCAACCAGGTTACCGCCTACGAGCAGTACTTC
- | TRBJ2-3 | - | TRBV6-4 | CASSESAAGPTDTQYF | TGTGCCAGCAGTGAGTCGGCGGCGGGGCCCACAGATACGCAGTATTTT
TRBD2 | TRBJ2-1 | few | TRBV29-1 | CSVDAGGSYNEQFF | TGCAGCGTTGATGCGGGAGGGTCCTACAATGAGCAGTTCTTC
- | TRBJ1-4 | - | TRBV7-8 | CASSSGLRGGGGKLFF | TGTGCCAGCAGCTCCGGGTTGCGGGGGGGAGGAGGAAAACTGTTTTTT
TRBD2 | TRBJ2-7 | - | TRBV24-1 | CATSDPGGEQYF | TGTGCCACCAGTGATCCGGGGGGCGAGCAGTACTTC
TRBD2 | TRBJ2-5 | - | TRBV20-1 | CSAIPSGGLYNEQYF | TGCAGTGCTATTCCTAGCGGGGGCCTTTACAATGAGCAGTACTTC
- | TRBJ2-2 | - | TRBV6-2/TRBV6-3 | CASSGRPTAGELFF | TGTGCCAGCAGTGGCCGGCCAACTGCCGGGGAGCTGTTTTTT
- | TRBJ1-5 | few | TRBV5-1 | CASSLAGPNSNQPQHF | TGCGCCAGCAGCTTGGCTGGTCCGAACAGCAATCAGCCCCAGCATTTT
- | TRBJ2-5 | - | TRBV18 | CASSPPGSSETQYF | TGTGCCAGCTCACCACCTGGGAGTTCAGAGACCCAGTACTTC
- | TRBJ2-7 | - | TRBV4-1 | CASSPVQGGYEQYF | TGCGCCAGCAGCCCAGTACAGGGAGGCTACGAGCAGTACTTC
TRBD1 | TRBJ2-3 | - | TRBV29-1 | CSGVTGGFTTSTDTQYF | TGCAGCGGGGTGACAGGGGGCTTCACCACTAGCACAGATACGCAGTATTTT
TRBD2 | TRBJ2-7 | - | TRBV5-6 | CASSLFGLAGYEQYF | TGTGCCAGCAGCTTATTCGGACTAGCGGGCTACGAGCAGTACTTC
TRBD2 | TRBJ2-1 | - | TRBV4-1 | CASRPTSGRRVNGEQFF | TGCGCCAGCAGGCCGACTAGCGGGAGGCGGGTAAACGGTGAGCAGTTCTTC
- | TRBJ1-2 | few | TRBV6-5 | CASSYSQTNYGYTF | TGTGCCAGCAGTTACTCACAGACTAACTATGGCTACACCTTC
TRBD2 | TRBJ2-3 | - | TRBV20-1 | CSASPLAGRTDTQYF | TGCAGTGCTAGTCCTCTAGCCGGGAGGACAGATACGCAGTATTTT
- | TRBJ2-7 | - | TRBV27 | CASSIAPSYEQYF | TGTGCCAGCAGTATAGCACCCTCCTACGAGCAGTACTTC
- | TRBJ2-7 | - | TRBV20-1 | CSATGRVYEQYF | TGCAGTGCTACCGGGCGGGTCTACGAGCAGTACTTC